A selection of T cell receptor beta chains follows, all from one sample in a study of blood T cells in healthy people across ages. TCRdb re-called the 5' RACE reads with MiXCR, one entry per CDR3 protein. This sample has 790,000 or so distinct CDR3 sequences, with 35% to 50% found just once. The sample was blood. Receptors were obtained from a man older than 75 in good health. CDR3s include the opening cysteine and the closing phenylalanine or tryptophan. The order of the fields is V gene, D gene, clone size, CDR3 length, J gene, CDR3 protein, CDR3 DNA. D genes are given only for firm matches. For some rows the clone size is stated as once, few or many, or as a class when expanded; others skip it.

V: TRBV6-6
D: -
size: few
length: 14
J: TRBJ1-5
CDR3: CAIGEGRRNQPQHF
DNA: TGTGCCATAGGCGAGGGACGGCGCAATCAGCCCCAGCATTTT

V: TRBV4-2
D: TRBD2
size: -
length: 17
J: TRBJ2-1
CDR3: CASSQDGWTRPGNEQFF
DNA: TGTGCCAGCAGCCAAGATGGTTGGACTAGGCCGGGTAATGAGCAGTTCTTC

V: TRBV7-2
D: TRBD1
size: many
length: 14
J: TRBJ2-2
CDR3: CASSLAGGAGELFF
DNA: TGTGCCAGCAGCTTAGCAGGGGGCGCCGGGGAGCTGTTTTTT

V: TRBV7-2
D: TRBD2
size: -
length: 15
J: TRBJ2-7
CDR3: CASGLMAGVHYEQYF
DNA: TGTGCCAGCGGGCTGATGGCGGGAGTTCACTACGAGCAGTACTTC

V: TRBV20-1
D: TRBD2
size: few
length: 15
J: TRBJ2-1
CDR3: CSARDTSGAYNEQFF
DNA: TGCAGTGCTAGAGATACTAGCGGAGCCTACAATGAGCAGTTCTTC

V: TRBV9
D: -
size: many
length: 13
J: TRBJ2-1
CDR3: CASSVEGVDEQFF
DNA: TGTGCCAGCAGCGTAGAGGGGGTCGATGAGCAGTTCTTC

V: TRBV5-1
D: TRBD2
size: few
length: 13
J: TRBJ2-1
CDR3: CASSWTRGYEQFF
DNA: TGCGCCAGCAGCTGGACTAGAGGCTATGAGCAGTTCTTC

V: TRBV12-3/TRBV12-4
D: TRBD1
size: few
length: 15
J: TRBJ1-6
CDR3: CASTYSTGTSSPLHF
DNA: TGTGCCAGCACTTATTCGACAGGGACGAGTTCACCCCTCCACTTT

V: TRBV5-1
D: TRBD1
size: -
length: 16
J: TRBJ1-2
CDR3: CAGSLEGRGSSYGYTF
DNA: TGCGCCGGCAGCCTGGAGGGCAGGGGGAGCAGCTATGGCTACACCTTC

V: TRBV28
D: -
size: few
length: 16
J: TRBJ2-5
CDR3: CASSLGARGGQETQYF
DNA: TGTGCCAGCAGTTTAGGGGCCAGGGGAGGACAAGAGACCCAGTACTTC

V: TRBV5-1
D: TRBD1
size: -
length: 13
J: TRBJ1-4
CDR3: CASRQGLNEKLFF
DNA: TGCGCCAGCCGACAGGGTCTGAACGAAAAACTGTTTTTT

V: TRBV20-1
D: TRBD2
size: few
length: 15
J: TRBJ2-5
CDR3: CSARDAPGLQETQYF
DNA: TGCAGTGCTAGAGATGCGCCGGGACTACAAGAGACCCAGTACTTC

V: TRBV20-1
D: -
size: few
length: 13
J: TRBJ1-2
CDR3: CSAQPQDPYGYTF
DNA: TGCAGTGCTCAACCTCAGGATCCCTATGGCTACACCTTC

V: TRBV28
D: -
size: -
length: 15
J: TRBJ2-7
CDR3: CASSSSGALGYEQYF
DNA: TGTGCCAGCAGTTCCTCGGGAGCTCTCGGGTACGAGCAGTACTTC

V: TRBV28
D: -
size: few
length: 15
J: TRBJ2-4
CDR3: CASIGGAGAKNIQYF
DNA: TGTGCCAGCATAGGAGGGGCAGGGGCCAAAAACATTCAGTACTTC